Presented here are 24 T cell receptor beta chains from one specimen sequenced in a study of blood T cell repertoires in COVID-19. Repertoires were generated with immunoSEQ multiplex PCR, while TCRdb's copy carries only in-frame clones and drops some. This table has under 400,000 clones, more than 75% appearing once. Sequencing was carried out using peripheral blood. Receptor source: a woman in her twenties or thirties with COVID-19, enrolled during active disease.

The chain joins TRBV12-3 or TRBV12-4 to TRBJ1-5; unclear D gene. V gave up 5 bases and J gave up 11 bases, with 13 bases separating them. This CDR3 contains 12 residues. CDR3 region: CASSPTRGSQHF. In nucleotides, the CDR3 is TGTGCCAGCAGTCCCACCCGGGGATCCCAGCATTTT.

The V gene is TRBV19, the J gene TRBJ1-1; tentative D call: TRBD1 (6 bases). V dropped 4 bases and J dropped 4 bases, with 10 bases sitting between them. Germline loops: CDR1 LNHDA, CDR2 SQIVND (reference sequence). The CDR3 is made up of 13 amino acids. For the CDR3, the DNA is TGTGCCAGTAGTACAGGGGAGGGCACTGAAGCTTTCTTT. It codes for CASSTGEGTEAFF.

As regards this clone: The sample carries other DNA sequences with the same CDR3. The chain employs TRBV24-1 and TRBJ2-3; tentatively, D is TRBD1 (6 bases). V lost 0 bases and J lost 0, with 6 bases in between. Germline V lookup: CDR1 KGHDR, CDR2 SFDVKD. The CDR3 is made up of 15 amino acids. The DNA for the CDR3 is TGTGCCACCAGTGATTTGCAGGGGAGCACAGATACGCAGTATTTT. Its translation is CATSDLQGSTDTQYF.

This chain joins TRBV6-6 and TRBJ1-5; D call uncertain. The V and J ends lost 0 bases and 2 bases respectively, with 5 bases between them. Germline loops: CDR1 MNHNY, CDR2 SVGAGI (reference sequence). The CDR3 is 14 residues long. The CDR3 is CASSYSSGNQPQHF. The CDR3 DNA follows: TGTGCCAGCAGTTACTCGAGTGGCAATCAGCCCCAGCATTTT.

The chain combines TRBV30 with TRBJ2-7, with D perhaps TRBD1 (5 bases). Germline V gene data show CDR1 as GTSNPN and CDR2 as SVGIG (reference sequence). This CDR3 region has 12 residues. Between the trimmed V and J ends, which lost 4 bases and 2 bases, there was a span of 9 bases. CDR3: CAWTDSTYEQYF. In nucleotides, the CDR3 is TGTGCCTGGACCGACAGTACCTACGAGCAGTACTTC.

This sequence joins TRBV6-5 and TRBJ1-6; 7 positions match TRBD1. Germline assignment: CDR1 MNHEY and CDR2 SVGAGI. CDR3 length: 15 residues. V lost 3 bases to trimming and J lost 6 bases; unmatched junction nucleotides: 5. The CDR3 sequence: CASSYGDRVNSPLHF. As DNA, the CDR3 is TGTGCCAGCAGTTATGGCGACAGGGTTAATTCACCCCTCCACTTT.

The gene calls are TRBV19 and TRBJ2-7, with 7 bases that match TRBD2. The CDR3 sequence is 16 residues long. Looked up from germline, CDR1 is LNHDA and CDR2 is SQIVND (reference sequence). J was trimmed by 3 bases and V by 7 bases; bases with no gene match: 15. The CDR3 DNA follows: TGTGCCAGTAAATATTCGGGAGGTTCACCCTACTACGAGCAGTACTTC. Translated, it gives CASKYSGGSPYYEQYF.

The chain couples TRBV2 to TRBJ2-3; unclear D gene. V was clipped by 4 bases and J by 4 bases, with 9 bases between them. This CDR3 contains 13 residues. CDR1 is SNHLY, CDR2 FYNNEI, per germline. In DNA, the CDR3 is TGTGCCAGCAGTGCTAGAGTCCCAGATACGCAGTATTTT. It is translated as CASSARVPDTQYF.

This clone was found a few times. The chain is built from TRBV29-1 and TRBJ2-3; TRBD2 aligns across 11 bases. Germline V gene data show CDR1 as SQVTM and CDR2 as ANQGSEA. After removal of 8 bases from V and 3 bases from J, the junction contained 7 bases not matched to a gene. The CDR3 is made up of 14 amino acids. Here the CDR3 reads CSSRLAGKTDTQYF. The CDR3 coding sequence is TGCAGCTCCCGACTAGCGGGAAAGACAGATACGCAGTATTTT.

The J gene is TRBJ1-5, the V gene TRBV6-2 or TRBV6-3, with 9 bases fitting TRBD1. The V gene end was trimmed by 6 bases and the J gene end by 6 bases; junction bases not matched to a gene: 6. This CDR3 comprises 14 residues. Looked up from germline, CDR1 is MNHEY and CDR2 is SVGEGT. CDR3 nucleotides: TGTGCCAGCAGCTGGGACAGGGAGACTCAGCCCCAGCATTTT. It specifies CASSWDRETQPQHF.

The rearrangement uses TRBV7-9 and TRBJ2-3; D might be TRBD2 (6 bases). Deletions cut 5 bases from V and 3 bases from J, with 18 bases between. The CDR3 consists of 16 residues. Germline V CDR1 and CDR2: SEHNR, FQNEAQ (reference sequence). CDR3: CASSARPDGGTDTQYF. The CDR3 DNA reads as TGTGCCAGCAGCGCTCGCCCAGACGGAGGGACAGATACGCAGTATTTT.

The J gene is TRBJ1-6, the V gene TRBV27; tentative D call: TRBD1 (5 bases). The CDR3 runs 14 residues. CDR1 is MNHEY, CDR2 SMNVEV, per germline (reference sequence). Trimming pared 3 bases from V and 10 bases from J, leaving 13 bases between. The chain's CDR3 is CASSFQGIGSPLHF. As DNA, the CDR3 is TGTGCCAGCAGTTTCCAGGGAATTGGGTCACCCCTCCACTTT.

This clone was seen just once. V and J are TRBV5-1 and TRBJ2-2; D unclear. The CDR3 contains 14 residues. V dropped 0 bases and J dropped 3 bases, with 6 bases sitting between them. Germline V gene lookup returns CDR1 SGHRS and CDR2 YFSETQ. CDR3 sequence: CASSLAFDTGELFF. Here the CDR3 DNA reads TGCGCCAGCAGCTTGGCCTTCGACACCGGGGAGCTGTTTTTT. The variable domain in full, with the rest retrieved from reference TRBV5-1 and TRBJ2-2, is KAGVTQTPRYLIKTRGQQVTLSCSPISGHRSVSWYQQTPGQGLQFLFEYFSETQRNKGNFPGRFSGRQFSNSRSEMNVSTLELGDSALYLCASSLAFDTGELFFGEGSRLTVL.

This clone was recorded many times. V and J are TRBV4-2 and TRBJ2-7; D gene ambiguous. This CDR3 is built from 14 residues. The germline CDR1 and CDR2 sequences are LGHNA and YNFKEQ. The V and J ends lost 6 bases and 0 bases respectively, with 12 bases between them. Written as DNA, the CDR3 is TGTGCCAGCAGAGCAGGCTCCAACTCCTACGAGCAGTACTTC. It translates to CASRAGSNSYEQYF.

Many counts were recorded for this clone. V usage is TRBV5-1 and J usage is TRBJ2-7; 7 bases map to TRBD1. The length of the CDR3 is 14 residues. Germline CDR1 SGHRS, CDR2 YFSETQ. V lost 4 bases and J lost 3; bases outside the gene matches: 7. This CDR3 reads CASSRTGQGYEQYF. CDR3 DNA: TGCGCCAGCAGCAGGACAGGTCAGGGCTACGAGCAGTACTTC. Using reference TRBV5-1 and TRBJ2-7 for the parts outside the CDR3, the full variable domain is KAGVTQTPRYLIKTRGQQVTLSCSPISGHRSVSWYQQTPGQGLQFLFEYFSETQRNKGNFPGRFSGRQFSNSRSEMNVSTLELGDSALYLCASSRTGQGYEQYFGPGTRLTVT.

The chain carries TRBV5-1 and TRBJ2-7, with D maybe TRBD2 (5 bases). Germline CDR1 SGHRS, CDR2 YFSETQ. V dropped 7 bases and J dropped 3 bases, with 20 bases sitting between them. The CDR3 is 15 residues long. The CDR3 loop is CASQPVAGDYYEQYF. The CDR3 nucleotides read TGCGCCAGCCAACCCGTTGCCGGGGATTACTACGAGCAGTACTTC.

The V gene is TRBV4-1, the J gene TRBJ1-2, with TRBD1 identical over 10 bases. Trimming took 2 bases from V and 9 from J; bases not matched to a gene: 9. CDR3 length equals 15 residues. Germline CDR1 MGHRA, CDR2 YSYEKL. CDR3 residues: CASSQNGQGVDSYTF. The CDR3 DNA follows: TGCGCCAGCAGCCAAAACGGACAGGGGGTTGATAGCTACACCTTC.

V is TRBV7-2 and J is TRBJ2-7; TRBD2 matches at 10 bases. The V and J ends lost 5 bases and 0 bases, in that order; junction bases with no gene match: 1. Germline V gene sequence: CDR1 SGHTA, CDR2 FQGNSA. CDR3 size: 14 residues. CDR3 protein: CASSTSGTSYEQYF. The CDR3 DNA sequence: TGTGCCAGCAGCACTAGCGGGACCTCCTACGAGCAGTACTTC. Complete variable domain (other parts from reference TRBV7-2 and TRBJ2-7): GAGVSQSPSNKVTEKGKDVELRCDPISGHTALYWYRQSLGQGLEFLIYFQGNSAPDKSGLPSDRFSAERTGGSVSTLTIQRTQQEDSAVYLCASSTSGTSYEQYFGPGTRLTVT.

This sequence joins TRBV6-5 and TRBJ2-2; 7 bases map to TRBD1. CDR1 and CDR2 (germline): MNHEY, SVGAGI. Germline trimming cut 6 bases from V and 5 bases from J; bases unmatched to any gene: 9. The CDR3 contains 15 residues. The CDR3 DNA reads TGTGCCAGCAGGCCCGGGACAGAACGGACCGGGGAGCTGTTTTTT. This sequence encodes CASRPGTERTGELFF.

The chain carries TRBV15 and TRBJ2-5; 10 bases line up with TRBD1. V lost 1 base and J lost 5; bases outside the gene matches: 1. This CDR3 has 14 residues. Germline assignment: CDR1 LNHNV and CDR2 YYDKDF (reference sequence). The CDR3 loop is CATSRAGQGETQYF. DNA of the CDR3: TGTGCCACCAGCAGAGCGGGACAGGGGGAGACCCAGTACTTC.

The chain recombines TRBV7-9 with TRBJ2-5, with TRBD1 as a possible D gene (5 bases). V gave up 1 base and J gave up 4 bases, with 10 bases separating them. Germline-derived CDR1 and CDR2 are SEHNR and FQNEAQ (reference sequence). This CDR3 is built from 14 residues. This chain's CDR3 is CASSLDRRGETQYF. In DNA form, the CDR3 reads TGTGCCAGCAGCTTAGATCGAAGGGGAGAGACCCAGTACTTC.

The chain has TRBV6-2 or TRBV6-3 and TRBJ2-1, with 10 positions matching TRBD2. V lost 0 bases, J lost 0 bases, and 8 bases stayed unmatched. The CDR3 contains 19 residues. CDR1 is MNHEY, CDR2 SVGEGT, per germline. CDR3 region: CASSYSKLAGASSYNEQFF. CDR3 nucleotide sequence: TGTGCCAGCAGTTACTCGAAGCTAGCGGGGGCGAGCTCCTACAATGAGCAGTTCTTC.

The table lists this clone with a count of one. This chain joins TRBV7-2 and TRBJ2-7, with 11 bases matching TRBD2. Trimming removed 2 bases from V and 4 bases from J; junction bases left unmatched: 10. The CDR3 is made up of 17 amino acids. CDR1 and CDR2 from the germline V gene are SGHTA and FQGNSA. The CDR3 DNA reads TGTGCCAGCAGCTTATTGACTAGCGGGATTATTGAATACGAGCAGTACTTC. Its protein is CASSLLTSGIIEYEQYF.

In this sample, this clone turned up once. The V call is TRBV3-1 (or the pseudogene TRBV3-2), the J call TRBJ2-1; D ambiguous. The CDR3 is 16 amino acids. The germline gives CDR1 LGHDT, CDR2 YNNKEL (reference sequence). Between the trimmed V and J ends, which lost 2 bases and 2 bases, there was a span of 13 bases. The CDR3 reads CASSQNRRRTYNEQFF. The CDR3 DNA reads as TGTGCCAGCAGCCAAAACCGGCGGCGGACCTACAATGAGCAGTTCTTC.